This is a list of T cell receptor beta chains from one sample in a study of cytomegalovirus exposure and HLA in healthy donors. This table comes from immunoSEQ multiplex PCR, and its TCRdb copy is limited to in-frame clones, with some not included. This table has about 150,000 clones, 77% appearing once. The sequenced material came from PBMCs. These receptors all stem from a woman aged 25 to 45 in good health and CMV-seropositive. The CDR3 runs from the conserved cysteine through the conserved F or W. A D gene is named only where the DNA matches it firmly. Clone size is stated in some rows and not others, as once, few, many or a class when expanded.

TRBV7-3	TRBJ2-3	NA	NA	CASSLGAQDTQYF
TRBV5-1	TRBJ2-5	once	NA	CASSTPTGHETQYF
TRBV19	TRBJ2-6	NA	NA	CASSILYGGSSGANVLTF
TRBV30	TRBJ2-7	NA	TRBD2	CAWSLLALEQYF
TRBV7-9	TRBJ2-7	NA	TRBD2	CASRIGTSYEQYF
TRBV27	TRBJ2-3	NA	TRBD2	CASSLLASGRRAQYF
TRBV11-3	TRBJ2-3	once	TRBD2	CASSSGGVTSGSPKADTQYF
TRBV9	TRBJ2-2	NA	NA	CASSVGGTGWGTGELFF
TRBV7-3	TRBJ2-2	once	TRBD2	CASSLSSGANTGELFF
TRBV5-4	TRBJ2-7	NA	TRBD2	CASSFRVAGIDEQYF
TRBV15	TRBJ1-2	NA	NA	CATSRDRATENYGYTF
TRBV2	TRBJ2-3	NA	NA	CASSDSHGTQYF
TRBV30	TRBJ2-1	NA	NA	CAWGGSSYNEQFF
TRBV25-1	TRBJ2-1	NA	TRBD2	CASIQTGTSGTLREQFF
TRBV6-1	TRBJ1-5	NA	NA	CASSESGGNHQPQHF
TRBV11-2	TRBJ2-3	once	NA	CASSLDRHTDTQYF
TRBV28	TRBJ2-2	NA	TRBD1	CASSGTVNTGELFF
TRBV2	TRBJ2-6	few	NA	CAGGRDSGANVLTF
TRBV19	TRBJ2-1	NA	TRBD1	CASSTGTGIYDEQFF
TRBV5-1	TRBJ1-1	NA	NA	CASSLAPGLENTEAFF
TRBV28	TRBJ2-7	once	TRBD2	CASSRLAGVRGEQYF
TRBV15	TRBJ1-2	few	NA	CATSKEESLDRGYTF
TRBV10-3	TRBJ2-7	NA	TRBD1	CAISDSGGAGYEQYF
TRBV6-5	TRBJ2-7	NA	NA	CATQERGVGEQYF
TRBV9	TRBJ2-7	NA	TRBD2	CASSDKAGGTLIYEQYF
TRBV28	TRBJ1-1	NA	NA	CASSLIYSGNAEAFF
TRBV6-1	TRBJ1-2	NA	NA	CASITRAASLNGYTF
TRBV5-6	TRBJ1-5	NA	NA	CASSLGSGDDQPQHF
TRBV28	TRBJ1-4	NA	NA	CASARGGYEKLFF
TRBV10-3	TRBJ2-5	NA	NA	CAISGSFQETQYF
TRBV19	TRBJ2-1	NA	TRBD2	CASSMGSGRTRGYNEQFF